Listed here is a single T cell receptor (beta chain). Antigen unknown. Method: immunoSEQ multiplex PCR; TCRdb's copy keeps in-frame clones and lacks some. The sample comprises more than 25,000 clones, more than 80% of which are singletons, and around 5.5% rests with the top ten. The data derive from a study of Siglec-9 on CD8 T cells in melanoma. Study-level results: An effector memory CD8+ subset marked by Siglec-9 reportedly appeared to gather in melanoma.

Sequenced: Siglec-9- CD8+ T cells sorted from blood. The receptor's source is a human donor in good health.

The CDR3 coding sequence is TGCGCCAGCAGCCAACCCCCGGGGTATGGTCCTGGAAACACCATATATTTT. Amino acids: CASSQPPGYGPGNTIYF. V is TRBV4-1 and J is TRBJ1-3, with D unclear. V lost 2 bases and J lost 2, with 16 bases in between. Germline-derived CDR1 and CDR2 are MGHRA and YSYEKL. The CDR3 extends over 17 amino acids.